This T cell receptor beta chain comes out of a study of Graves' ophthalmopathy and Graves' hyperthyroidism. As concerns this clonotype: Being one base from a much bigger clone, this may be a read error.

From RNA, the CDR3 regions of TCR beta chains were amplified and sequenced. Investigators did first-round RT-PCR with HTBI primers, then second-round multiplex PCR. TCRdb re-analysed the multiplex PCR reads in MiXCR, keeping a single row per CDR3 protein. The sample has about 1.2 million distinct CDR3 sequences; about two fifths are singletons. This CDR3 spans 15 amino acids. Germline assignment: CDR1 ENHRY and CDR2 SYGVKD. Sequenced: peripheral blood or thyroid tissue (not recorded which). This chain joins TRBV10-3 and TRBJ2-5; 7 bases are a match to TRBD1. The clonotype originates from an adult man with Graves' hyperthyroidism. CDR3 coding DNA: TGTGCCAGCAGTAGCACAGGGGCGCGAGTGGAGACCCAGTACTTC. Translated, it gives CASSSTGARVETQYF.